Given below is one TCR beta chain in context. Its antigen is still unknown. The entry originates in a study of shared clonotypes between healthy human individuals. Assay execution took place at the deep level. Clones were sequenced by immunoSEQ multiplex PCR, and TCRdb holds only the in-frame ones, with some missing. The sample shows 1.4 million or so clones, approximately 98.5% of them seen only once. Study-wide results and limits: Expectations were that clonotype sharing among donors would be affected by sequencing depth.

The donor population consisted of healthy HIV-negative adults with no recent acute infections or vaccinations. A CD45RA+ naive subset and a CD45RA-negative memory subset were split from CD4+ cells. CDR3 length equals 15 residues. J lost 5 bases, V lost 4 bases, and 12 bases had no gene match. Germline V lookup: CDR1 SQVTM, CDR2 ANQGSEA. This chain connects TRBV29-1 to TRBJ1-1, with 8 bases aligning to TRBD1. Sample: naive CD4+ T cells sorted from blood. This sample's subset: CD45RA+ positively selected. This clonotype was obtained from a man younger than 40 in good health. The CDR3 sequence is CSVVADRGGGTEAFF. The CDR3 nucleotides read TGCAGCGTTGTAGCTGACAGGGGTGGTGGGACTGAAGCTTTCTTT.